The rows below give T cell receptor beta chains drawn from one sample of a study of T cells in Graves' hyperthyroidism and ophthalmopathy. TCRdb itself ran the multiplex PCR reads through MiXCR, one entry per CDR3 protein. The sample includes roughly 660,000 distinct CDR3 sequences, approximately 15% of them seen just once. What was sequenced was blood. The receptors stem from a man in his forties or fifties with Graves' hyperthyroidism. Each CDR3 is given with its conserved first and last residue. Each record gives: V gene, CDR3 protein.

TRBV19 | CASRVDSLNQPQHF
TRBV6-2/TRBV6-3 | CASRPQRQRRESSYNEQFF
TRBV30 | CAWSRASGKGPDTQYF
TRBV30 | CAWSGGGQSEQYF
TRBV28 | CASSQGGLSLDF
TRBV28 | CASRTGTGGNEQFF
TRBV10-3 | CAISGGGNTEAFF
TRBV5-1 | CASSLRGQGAPSSGANVLTF
TRBV6-1 | CASKGRWGTGANVLTF
TRBV2 | CASRGDTGAFF
TRBV29-1 | CSVKQRQENEKLFF
TRBV6-2/TRBV6-3 | CASRYRDYEQYF
TRBV28 | CASSLLEPGHTEAFF
TRBV5-6 | CASTSSDRVYEQYF
TRBV7-3 | CASSSIASGNEQFF
TRBV19 | CASRVAGVNEQFF
TRBV11-2 | CASSPGGTNTEAFF
TRBV3-1 | CASSQGGTNEKLFF
TRBV5-1 | CASSGGFGGEPQHF
TRBV10-2 | CASSVPQETQYF
TRBV7-9 | CASSLAQSTYNSPLHF
TRBV20-1 | CSARSPLLRTSVNEQFF
TRBV5-1 | CASSLPHRGTGELFF
TRBV27 | CASSLSGGTNYGYTF
TRBV6-1 | CASSEASVLQGNDQPQHF
TRBV15 | CATSRKGTGENSPLHF
TRBV28 | CASSSWNEQYF
TRBV6-2/TRBV6-3 | CASSAGLASNEQFF
TRBV7-3 | CASSLSGYTDTQYF
TRBV7-9 | CASSIRTSGGEQFF
TRBV27 | CASSFIRLAGANGELFF
TRBV24-1 | CATSERTGGTETQYF
TRBV27 | CATGGINEQFF
TRBV7-9 | CASTPLSRSGLGTEAFF
TRBV28 | CASSLEQGGSFNEQFF
TRBV19 | CASSPTLPKNIQYF
TRBV28 | CASRRRTVGNTIYF
TRBV11-2 | CASSLGGKPQHF
TRBV28 | CASSPTSGSVTDTQYF
TRBV28 | CASSFASGRVYEQYF
TRBV28 | CASNARVGELFF
TRBV30 | CAWNPGQGRGYTF
TRBV7-2 | CASSSYSGDRGHGYTF
TRBV27 | CASSRPGDNQPQHF
TRBV19 | CASSIQQGSYNEQFF
TRBV27 | CASSLKGRIYGYTF
TRBV7-3 | CAIGVTSTDTQYF
TRBV28 | CASSSPGLWNQPQHF
TRBV10-2 | CPSSKGTSANEQFF
TRBV18 | CASSPSIQGAQGYTF
TRBV24-1 | CATSDYGGVQETQYF
TRBV10-3 | CAISEMSEKLFF
TRBV27 | CASSVGQVSSEQYF